The 21 T cell receptor beta chains listed next were all sequenced from one sample in a study of blood T cell repertoires in COVID-19. Data came from immunoSEQ multiplex PCR; TCRdb stores just in-frame clones and leaves some out. The data contain 150,000 to 200,000 clones, approximately 91% of them singletons. Sequencing was performed on PBMCs or T cells enriched from blood (not recorded which). The receptors were gathered from a young woman who had recovered from COVID-19.

This sequence joins TRBV6-5 and TRBJ1-2; 10 bases align to TRBD1. The CDR3 covers 12 residues. CDR1 is MNHEY and CDR2 is SVGAGI in the germline V gene. The V gene end was trimmed by 8 bases and the J gene end by 6 bases; junction bases not matched to a gene: 3. CDR3 region: CASGGTGDGYTF. DNA for the CDR3: TGTGCCAGCGGAGGGACAGGGGATGGCTACACCTTC.

This chain links TRBV7-9 with TRBJ1-2; TRBD1 agrees at 7 bases. CDR1 and CDR2 (germline): SEHNR, FQNEAQ (reference sequence). This CDR3 region has 12 residues. Trimming cost V 10 bases and J 2 bases; bases outside gene matches: 4. This chain's CDR3 is CATGQSNYGYTF. CDR3 DNA sequence: TGTGCCACGGGACAGTCCAACTATGGCTACACCTTC.

This chain uses TRBV11-2 with TRBJ2-3; TRBD2 matches at 10 bases. Looked up from germline, CDR1 is SGHAT and CDR2 is FQNNGV. The trim removed 0 bases at V and 3 bases at J, leaving 15 bases unmatched. The length of the CDR3 is 20 residues. CDR3 amino acids: CASSLDIVLAGDGGTDTQYF. For the CDR3, the DNA is TGTGCCAGCAGCTTAGACATTGTCCTAGCGGGAGACGGAGGGACAGATACGCAGTATTTT.

The gene calls are TRBV30 and TRBJ1-6, with D uncertain. The CDR3 has 14 residues. V was pared by 0 bases and J by 7 bases, with 10 bases between. The germline V gene encodes CDR1 GTSNPN and CDR2 SVGIG (reference sequence). CDR3 amino acids: CAWSVGRRNSPLHF. In DNA, the CDR3 is TGTGCCTGGAGTGTAGGGCGGAGGAATTCACCCCTCCACTTT.

The chain links TRBV20-1 to TRBJ2-7; 8 bases are a match to TRBD1. After removal of 4 bases from V and 0 bases from J, the junction contained 8 bases not matched to a gene. CDR1 is DFQATT and CDR2 is SNEGSKA in the germline V gene (reference sequence). The CDR3 sequence is 15 residues long. CDR3 in amino acids: CSAIDRGLSSYEQYF. The CDR3 DNA follows: TGCAGTGCTATTGACAGGGGTCTAAGCTCCTACGAGCAGTACTTC.

In nucleotides, the CDR3 is TGCAGCGTTGTGGGGGCGAACACTGAAGCTTTCTTT. Its protein is CSVVGANTEAFF. The rearrangement links TRBV29-1 to TRBJ1-1, with D possibly matching TRBD1 (6 bases). Looked up from germline, CDR1 is SQVTM and CDR2 is ANQGSEA. CDR3 length: 12 residues. V dropped 4 bases and J dropped 1 base, with 7 bases sitting between them.

The chain carries TRBV9 and TRBJ2-2; D perhaps matches TRBD2 (5 bases). Germline CDR1 SGDLS, CDR2 YYNGEE. The CDR3 runs to 14 residues. The ends were cut back, 2 bases at V and 3 bases at J, with 8 bases in the middle. In DNA, the CDR3 is TGTGCCAGCAGCGTTCGAGGGTACACCGGGGAGCTGTTTTTT. It is translated as CASSVRGYTGELFF.

This clone appeared once. The chain carries TRBV7-2 and TRBJ2-1; unclear D gene. V was clipped by 1 base and J by 0 bases, with 4 bases between them. The germline gives CDR1 SGHTA, CDR2 FQGNSA. The CDR3 covers 14 residues. The CDR3 loop is CASSLDSSYNEQFF. As DNA, the CDR3 is TGTGCCAGCAGCTTAGATAGCTCCTACAATGAGCAGTTCTTC. Using reference TRBV7-2 and TRBJ2-1 for the parts outside the CDR3, the full variable domain is GAGVSQSPSNKVTEKGKDVELRCDPISGHTALYWYRQSLGQGLEFLIYFQGNSAPDKSGLPSDRFSAERTGGSVSTLTIQRTQQEDSAVYLCASSLDSSYNEQFFGPGTRLTVL.

The chain employs TRBV19 and TRBJ2-3; 8 nucleotides match TRBD2. The CDR3 spans 12 residues. Germline V gene sequence: CDR1 LNHDA, CDR2 SQIVND (reference sequence). Losses at the gene ends were 6 bases for V and 9 bases for J; bases not matched to a gene: 5. The CDR3 DNA is TGTGCCAGTAGACGACGGGAGGGGACGCAGTATTTT. Protein product: CASRRREGTQYF.

This chain uses TRBV5-1 with TRBJ1-1; tentative D call: TRBD1 (5 bases). Germline CDR1 SGHRS, CDR2 YFSETQ. Trimming pared 2 bases from V and 3 bases from J, leaving 14 bases between. This CDR3 comprises 15 residues. In DNA, the CDR3 is TGCGCCAGCAGCTTCACCCAATACAGGTACACTGAAGCTTTCTTT. This sequence encodes CASSFTQYRYTEAFF.

The CDR3 reads CASREDRGGYTF. The CDR3 DNA reads as TGCGCCAGCAGGGAAGACAGGGGAGGCTACACCTTC. The gene calls are TRBV5-1 and TRBJ1-2; 8 bases align to TRBD1. The CDR3 covers 12 residues. From germline, CDR1 is SGHRS and CDR2 YFSETQ. V trimming: 5 bases; J trimming: 8 bases; junction bases outside the gene matches: 5.

The chain joins TRBV5-6 to TRBJ2-1; TRBD2 agrees at 7 bases. The CDR3 is 17 residues long. Germline trimming cut 2 bases from V and 6 bases from J; bases unmatched to any gene: 14. Germline V gives CDR1 SGHDT, CDR2 YYEEEE. CDR3: CASSFLVWRENGNEQFF. CDR3 DNA: TGTGCCAGCAGCTTCTTAGTCTGGCGGGAGAATGGCAATGAGCAGTTCTTC. Based on the CDR3 plus reference TRBV5-6 and TRBJ2-1, the full variable domain is DAGVTQSPTHLIKTRGQQVTLRCSPKSGHDTVSWYQQALGQGPQFIFQYYEEEERQRGNFPDRFSGHQFPNYSSELNVNALLLGDSALYLCASSFLVWRENGNEQFFGPGTRLTVL.

V usage is TRBV15 and J usage is TRBJ2-2; TRBD1 matches at 7 bases. This CDR3 has 15 residues. J gave up 3 bases and V 5 bases, and 6 bases lay outside the gene matches. Germline lookup yields CDR1 LNHNV and CDR2 YYDKDF (reference sequence). This CDR3 reads CATSRPGTDTGELFF. Written as DNA, the CDR3 is TGTGCCACCAGCCGACCCGGGACAGACACCGGGGAGCTGTTTTTT.

The chain has TRBV28 and TRBJ2-1; possible D gene TRBD1, 6 bases. The germline V gene has CDR1 MDHEN and CDR2 SYDVKM. V was trimmed by 3 bases and J by 6 bases, leaving 15 bases between them. The CDR3 is 15 amino acids. The CDR3 DNA follows: TGTGCCAGCAGTTTGGGGGCGGGCTGGGGCAATGAGCAGTTCTTC. This codes for CASSLGAGWGNEQFF.

This clone was seen just once. This sequence joins TRBV29-1 and TRBJ2-7, with TRBD2 matching over 12 bases. Germline V gives CDR1 SQVTM, CDR2 ANQGSEA. Trimming removed 5 bases from V and 4 bases from J; junction bases left unmatched: 3. CDR3 size: 13 residues. This chain's CDR3 is CSVLAGGWYEQYF. CDR3 bases: TGCAGCGTTCTAGCGGGAGGGTGGTACGAGCAGTACTTC.

The chain has TRBV10-2 and TRBJ2-7, with 9 bases that match TRBD2. V was clipped by 1 base and J by 2 bases; unmatched bases: 9. The CDR3 spans 17 residues. CDR1 is WSHSY and CDR2 is SAAADI in the germline V gene. The CDR3 bases are TGCGCCAGCAGTGAGTACGGGGCTAGCGGGATCACCTACGAGCAGTACTTC. As protein: CASSEYGASGITYEQYF.

The J gene is TRBJ2-2, the V gene TRBV9; D is unclear. The length of the CDR3 is 12 residues. Trimming took 2 bases from V and 4 from J, leaving 3 bases between them. CDR1 is SGDLS and CDR2 is YYNGEE in the germline V gene. The CDR3 loop is CASSVSTGELFF. CDR3 DNA sequence: TGTGCCAGCAGCGTTAGCACCGGGGAGCTGTTTTTT.

The chain uses TRBV11-2 and TRBJ2-4, with D uncertain. The CDR3 extends over 12 amino acids. Germline V gene sequence: CDR1 SGHAT, CDR2 FQNNGV. The germline V and J ends were trimmed by 5 bases and 8 bases, with 10 bases remaining between them. In DNA, the CDR3 is TGTGCCAGCAGCCTCAACATGGACATTCAGTACTTC. The encoded protein is CASSLNMDIQYF.

The gene calls are TRBV11-1 and TRBJ2-7; 10 bases agree with TRBD2. V dropped 5 bases and J dropped 3; count of bases not matched to a gene: 7. The CDR3 has 15 residues. Germline V CDR1 and CDR2: SGHAT, FQDESV (reference sequence). The CDR3 region is CASSRARTSGYEQYF. DNA for the CDR3: TGTGCCAGCAGCCGAGCAAGGACTAGCGGCTACGAGCAGTACTTC.

V usage is TRBV28 and J usage is TRBJ1-5; 9 bases line up with TRBD1. Trimming at V came to 0 bases and at J to 6 bases, leaving 9 bases not matched to a gene. This CDR3 comprises 17 residues. Germline V lookup: CDR1 MDHEN, CDR2 SYDVKM. CDR3 sequence reads: CASSLWQGQGGGQPQHF. CDR3 bases: TGTGCCAGCAGTTTATGGCAGGGACAGGGTGGGGGTCAGCCCCAGCATTTT.

V gene TRBV18 combines with J gene TRBJ1-3, with a tentative D call TRBD1 (5 bases). Trimming removed 1 base from V and 0 bases from J, with 10 bases in between. There are 16 residues in the CDR3. The germline V gene has CDR1 KGHSH and CDR2 LQKENI. CDR3 sequence (DNA): TGTGCCAGCTCACCACTCGACAGCCTCTCTGGAAACACCATATATTTT. Protein product: CASSPLDSLSGNTIYF.